Included here is one TCR beta chain sequence, with context. Its specificity is not known. These data belong to a study of T cell repertoires in cytomegalovirus infection. Study summary: Well-studied HLA-B-restricted epitopes and recently identified HLA-C-restricted epitopes of CMV were both used in the study. Public TCR beta signatures marked donors with CMV infection and the matching HLA. Regarding the study as a whole: It was HLA-C-restricted CMV-specific TCR beta clonotypes that dominated the response ex vivo. Pooled public TCR beta family frequency picked out CMV carriers with the relevant HLA.

TCRdb passed the reads through MiXCR, listing each CDR3 protein once. The sample has hundreds of thousands of distinct CDR3 sequences; approximately 33% are singletons. With 3 bases clipped from V and 3 bases from J, the junction kept 3 bases outside the gene matches. The CDR3 consists of 14 residues. Germline loops: CDR1 MNHNS, CDR2 SASEGT. The origin of this receptor is a human donor in good health (CMV status not recorded). Some clones in this sample may be carry-over from other donors' samples. This specimen consisted of cultured PBMCs, obtained from culture after CMV antigen stimulation. This sequence joins TRBV6-1 and TRBJ1-2; 8 bases fit TRBD1. The CDR3 reads CASSDLGQDYGYTF. In nucleotides, the CDR3 is TGTGCCAGCAGTGACCTGGGACAGGACTATGGCTACACCTTC.